This T cell receptor (beta chain) was profiled in a study of radiotherapy plus CTLA-4 blockade in lung cancer (dated by TCRdb to 2016 to 2018). General notes on the study: Objective responses were observed in approximately 17% of enrolled patients, and disease control was achieved in approximately 30%.

On this clone: Its antigen remains undetermined. Nothing much larger sits one base from this clone, and base qualities are not available.

The research as a whole found: After treatment with radiotherapy and ipilimumab, TCR clones that originated in tumors expanded in peripheral blood. The strongest predictors of response, as reported, were early dynamic changes in blood T cell clones along with a rise in serum interferon-beta after radiation.

In this study, focal radiation therapy paired with CTLA-4 blockade (ipilimumab) was tested in patients who had chemo-refractory metastatic non-small-cell lung cancer. Libraries were prepared through the immunoSEQ multiplex PCR assay. TCRdb re-hosts the immuneACCESS table, in-frame sequences only. Its copies lack some clones; in the studies checked, an unresolved V gene accounts for under half of them, and the cause for the rest is not known. The table for this sample lists 75,000 to 100,000 clones; 80% to 90% of them were counted only once. The top ten hold 4% to 6% of the sample. The source was peripheral blood, collected from a patient treated with radiotherapy plus ipilimumab. The clonotype originates from a human donor with non-small cell lung cancer that progressed on radiotherapy plus ipilimumab.

Here is the DNA: TGTGCCAGCAGCCAATCTGGACTAGCGGGAGAATATGAGCAGTTCTTC. Its protein reads: CASSQSGLAGEYEQFF. Here the chain combines TRBV4-2 and TRBJ2-1; TRBD2 matches 13 bases in the middle. According to the germline V gene, CDR1 reads LGHNA and CDR2 reads YNFKEQ. For this chain, trimming is 2 bases at the V end and 8 bases at the J end, and the number of junction bases without a gene match is 6. Including cysteine and phenylalanine, the CDR3 has 16 amino acids. The kept DNA is CDR3 alone, 48 bases in frame from the first base.